This TCR beta chain was captured by sequencing in a study of Graves' ophthalmopathy and Graves' hyperthyroidism. Trimming took off 4 bases at V and 3 bases at J, with 10 bases between the two ends. This CDR3 region has 13 residues. Germline-derived CDR1 and CDR2 are SQVTM and ANQGSEA. Regarding the study as a whole: The majority of expanded thyroid clonotypes above 0.001 frequency also occurred in blood. Ophthalmopathy versus stable hyperthyroidism: 13-signature model gave about 87% sensitivity, 75% to 82% specificity.

The sequenced template was RNA, covering the TCR beta CDR3 region. A first-round RT-PCR used HTBI primers, followed by a second-round multiplex PCR. TCRdb itself ran the multiplex PCR reads through MiXCR, one entry per CDR3 protein. This sample yields about 740,000 distinct CDR3 sequences, of which 40% are seen a single time; 44% belongs to the top ten. The sample holds many counts of this clonotype. The antigen is not known. Presentation of ophthalmopathy in the donors involved moderate-to-severe activity, CAS ≥3, NOSPECS ≥4 and a duration under 3 months. This clonotype originated in an adult man with Graves' ophthalmopathy. This rearrangement joins TRBV29-1 to TRBJ1-5; D unresolved. The sample was peripheral blood. CDR3 nucleotides: TGCAGCGTTGGACCGGACTTCAATCAGCCCCAGCATTTT. Its protein is CSVGPDFNQPQHF.